Given below is one T cell receptor (beta chain) in context. Its antigen has not been determined. No qualities accompany the bases; no much larger clone lies one base away. From a lookup of the germline V gene, CDR1 and CDR2 are SGHVS and FNYEAQ. From the cysteine up to the phenylalanine, the CDR3 has a length of 14 residues. Only CDR3 DNA remains: 42 bases, in frame from the first base. V drops 0 bases and J drops 3 bases, leaving 8 bases in between. The entry originates in a study of cytomegalovirus exposure and HLA in healthy donors (dated by TCRdb to the late 2010s). Regarding the study in general: According to an earlier analysis of a few hundred of the donors, roughly 180 million T cells yielded over 90 million unique TCR beta sequences and more than 250 Gb of sequence data. Of the roughly 400 genotyped donors, 65% to 90% fell in the genetic ancestry cluster associated with self-reported Caucasian donors. An earlier analysis of a few hundred of the donors applied high-throughput TCR beta sequencing to assess whether each TCR beta V gene segment acted as functional or pseudogenic. The T cell repertoires of several hundred subjects were profiled by immunosequencing and related to cytomegalovirus serostatus. Both class I and class II loci were covered by HLA typing, at four-digit resolution. To predict cytomegalovirus infection status, the study combined high-throughput TCR immunosequencing, statistical association of individual TCRs with disease status, and machine learning. The later analysis used no new phenotypic data to find candidate immune exposures, relying instead on TCR beta sequences and their occurrence across donors. The study aimed to test whether cataloging public T cell receptors could reveal signatures of past pathogen exposure. Across 398 genotyped donors of the cohort, an average of approximately 240,000 unique TCR beta nucleotide sequences per donor were sequenced, and approximately 17% of those sequences were non-productive. The number of typed donors differed by locus: about 629-630 for A, B, C, DRB1 and DQB1; approximately 520 for DQA1; approximately 610 for DPA1; and approximately 450 for DPB1. All discovery cohort repertoires had been generated on a single sequencing platform. An early release that covered roughly 600 HLA-typed donors contained approximately 300 gigabases of sequencing data and tens of millions of unique TCR sequences. A handful of DR-DQ haplotypes were handled as single units for association and clustering because linkage in the cohort was strong. Donor age, sex, ethnicity and CMV serostatus were compiled together with the repertoire data. A later analysis re-analyzed previously published TCR beta repertoires from 666 donors and added high-resolution HLA genotyping to study TCR occurrence patterns. In addition to the first cohort of 666 subjects, a separate validation cohort of under 150 different subjects was used. A later genetic analysis took genome-wide SNP genotypes for 398 of the 666 donors and used that subset as a discovery cohort. General study outcomes and caveats: When HLA alleles, especially DR and DQ, strongly co-occurred, TCR associations were difficult to assign to individual alleles. Most TCR sequences were seen in very few donors, while some public TCRs were found in many individuals. Only TCR beta chains were sequenced in this cohort, and the absence of alpha or paired-chain data limited detectable features. Specific HLA alleles were associated with roughly 16,000 TCR beta sequences at a false discovery rate of 0.05 in a later analysis. The earlier analysis of about 600 of the donors excluded fewer than 20 rarely observed V segments, including chromosome 9 orphons, because counts were too low. Presence/absence analyses assumed roughly uniform sequencing depth across donors, an assumption that may not hold. Correlated functional status among segregating V segments might reflect linkage disequilibrium, but an unknown experimental factor could not be ruled out. In a later genetic analysis, a missense DCLRE1C variant was associated with V-gene and J-gene trimming of TCR beta chains, and the association was replicated in an independent cohort. Some IMGT-functional V segments, including TRBV6-2 and TRBV6-3, could not be told apart with the 87-base-pair reads, so those segments were excluded. An earlier analysis of approximately 590 of the donors showed that most TCR beta V segments appeared in productive rearrangements either about 87% or about 30% of the time, which broadly matched IMGT annotations. Cytomegalovirus status was reported to be diagnosed by the classifier with high specificity and sensitivity in both the original and validation cohorts. Most CMV-associated TCR beta chains appeared to be HLA-restricted in a later analysis, and the HLA associations seemed to be driven largely by CMV exposure. In a later analysis, the rate of TCR association differed among HLA loci, with DRB1 alleles having the most associated TCRs and HLA-C alleles having the fewest. Compared with the 666-donor mean, donors in an Asian-associated ancestry cluster had fewer N-insertions in productive TCRs, according to a later genetic analysis. The authors suggested that the approach could potentially be extended to other disease states and immunological phenotypes. A cluster of highly shared sequence variants was judged likely to be a technical artifact of the sequencing pipeline. A later analysis reported that several top co-occurrence clusters appeared linked to parvovirus B19, influenza, CMV and Epstein-Barr virus. Compared with equally common non-associated chains, HLA-associated TCR beta chains in a later analysis were more clonally expanded and had lower generation probabilities. Because HLA typing was unavailable for some donors at each locus, only the typed subset was used in association tests. A further reported finding was that TCR beta sequences accurately predicted the HLA-A and HLA-B alleles for most subjects in the first cohort. The study listed approximately 160 TCR beta chains as associated with cytomegalovirus. Three of the identified cytomegalovirus-associated TCR beta chains were confirmed in vitro to be specific for cytomegalovirus antigens. For the cohort, immune exposure information was limited to CMV serostatus.

Libraries came from the immunoSEQ multiplex PCR assay. For the multiplex PCR, a mixture combining 60 forward primers for TCR Vbeta segments and 13 reverse primers for TCR Jbeta segments was used. The CDR3 region of rearranged TCR beta genes was amplified from genomic DNA by a multiplex PCR assay. The amplified TCR beta libraries were sequenced on the Illumina HiSeq System as 87-base-pair reads. On the study's bioinformatics: A later analysis counted around 72 million unique TCR beta chains across the roughly 700 repertoires, and around 9.9 million of these chains were shared by at least two donors. Raw reads were error-corrected and collapsed into unique sequences by a nearest-neighbor algorithm in which closely related sequences were merged to remove PCR and sequencing errors. CDR3 sequences were aligned to IMGT reference sequences to assign V, D and J gene segments. For a sequence to be retained, a match of at least six nucleotides to both a V gene segment and a J gene segment was required. Rearrangements were called productive when the CDR3 lacked stop codons and stayed in frame with V and J; all others were non-productive. Following IMGT convention, CDR3 was defined as the stretch from the second conserved V-encoded cysteine up to the conserved J-encoded phenylalanine. Sequences without an unambiguous match to a single V gene segment were excluded from the earlier analysis of about 600 of the donors. In an earlier analysis of approximately 590 of the donors, V segments were called functional above 56.7% productive rearrangements and were called segregating when the between-donor standard deviation exceeded 5%. A statistical classification framework was built for diagnosing cytomegalovirus status from the catalog of TCR beta chain sequences. A later analysis assigned V and J genes by comparing TCR nucleotide sequences with IMGT/GENE-DB human TR gene sequences. In a later analysis, CDR3 sequences and most-parsimonious VDJ recombination scenarios were assigned using the TCRdist pipeline. In a later analysis, each TCR beta chain was defined by its CDR3 amino acid sequence together with its V-gene family, and reads without a unique V-gene family were excluded. A later analysis removed several hundred highly shared, low-generation-probability nucleotide sequences to deal with suspected cross-contamination and a sequencing artifact. In a later analysis, a clonal expansion index was calculated for each public chain from normalized within-repertoire ranks of inferred template counts. A later analysis computed generation probabilities with a VDJ recombination model fitted to out-of-frame rearrangements, and checked the results against IGoR. Hypergeometric tests were used in a later analysis to score TCR-TCR, TCR-HLA and TCR-CMV co-occurrence, with a repertoire-size bias correction applied to the TCR pairs. In a later analysis, false discovery rates were estimated by permuting HLA or CMV assignments 20 times. In a later analysis, co-occurring TCRs were grouped using DBSCAN, and TCRdist sequence similarity was added for clustering within HLA-allele-positive subsets. Repertoires with fewer than 30,000 or more than 120,000 public chains, plus five repertoires with anomalous nucleotide sharing, were excluded from co-occurrence clustering. The clones in this table, taken by TCRdb from immuneACCESS, are in-frame only. Not every clone is retained; where verified, under half of the shortfall comes from an unresolved V gene, and the cause of the rest is unknown. The V and J calls and clone size were taken over from that table, and D and trimming were inferred from the DNA. Across this sample there are 130,000 to 150,000 clones, with approximately 70% seen only once. The ten largest clones take up about 1.5% of the sample.

In total, roughly 710 healthy bone marrow donors made up the cohort. All cohort members were sampled while nominally healthy, although unrecorded immune exposures were likely present. The donor was CMV seronegative and was included in the group of over 300 seronegative cohort members. A peripheral blood sample was collected from each donor, and TCR beta sequencing was performed on peripheral blood mononuclear cells. The Qiagen DNeasy Blood Extraction Kit was used to extract genomic DNA from the blood cell samples. The chain links TRBV7-6 with TRBJ2-5; TRBD2 could be the D gene, as 5 bases match. The sequenced sample was PBMCs. The clonotype was recovered from a young woman in good health and CMV-seronegative. The CDR3 region has the sequence CASSLASGKETQYF. DNA sequence: TGTGCCAGCAGCTTAGCCTCGGGGAAAGAGACCCAGTACTTC.